This entry lists 19 T cell receptor beta chains sequenced from one sample in a study of spatial heterogeneity in lung cancer. In TCRdb, the 5' RACE reads were re-called with MiXCR into one record per CDR3 protein. Of some 37,000 distinct CDR3 sequences detected, about 7.2% appear once; the ten largest clones hold 29%. Time point specified: sample taken at primary tumor resection. The sample in question was PBMCs, obtained at surgery. These receptors all come from a female donor with early-stage non-small cell lung cancer.

In its sample, this clonotype was seen a few times. This sequence joins TRBV5-1 and TRBJ2-1; 10 bases match TRBD2. Germline CDR1 is SGHRS and CDR2 is YFSETQ. CDR3 length equals 15 residues. The trim removed 3 bases at V and 4 bases at J, leaving 4 bases unmatched. CDR3 region: CASSSGLAEYNEQFF. In nucleotides, the CDR3 is TGCGCCAGCAGCTCAGGACTAGCGGAGTACAATGAGCAGTTCTTC.

The rearrangement joins TRBV7-9 to TRBJ2-2; D not certain. The CDR3 consists of 16 residues. Trimming shortened V by 4 bases and J by 0 bases, and 12 bases separated the two germline ends. The germline V gene encodes CDR1 SEHNR and CDR2 FQNEAQ (reference sequence). Here the CDR3 reads CASSSLTVTNTGELFF. DNA for the CDR3: TGTGCCAGCAGCTCATTGACGGTTACGAACACCGGGGAGCTGTTTTTT.

This clonotype was found many times. The chain carries TRBV20-1 and TRBJ2-7; TRBD1 matches 8 bases. The ends lost 6 bases at V and 2 bases at J; junction bases unmatched: 3. This CDR3 contains 12 residues. The germline CDR1 and CDR2 sequences are DFQATT and SNEGSKA (reference sequence). In nucleotides, the CDR3 is TGCAGTGCCCAGGGGGCGACCTACGAGCAGTACTTC. Translating it yields CSAQGATYEQYF.

This clonotype occurred many times. This chain uses TRBV10-3 with TRBJ1-1; tentatively, D is TRBD1 (6 bases). Germline values: CDR1 ENHRY, CDR2 SYGVKD. Trimming took off 5 bases at V and 1 base at J, with 8 bases between the two ends. This CDR3 comprises 13 residues. The CDR3 coding sequence is TGTGCCATCAGTAGGGACAAGAACACTGAAGCTTTCTTT. Translated: CAISRDKNTEAFF.

This clonotype occurred many times. The chain joins TRBV7-9 to TRBJ2-1, with D unresolved. Germline CDR1 and CDR2: SEHNR and FQNEAQ (reference sequence). CDR3 length: 12 residues. Trimming removed 1 base at V and 10 bases at J, with 8 bases between. In nucleotides, the CDR3 is TGTGCCAGCAGCTTAGGTTGGGTAGAGCAGTTCTTC. It yields the protein CASSLGWVEQFF.

This clonotype was seen repeatedly, ten times or more. V is TRBV4-3 and J is TRBJ2-3; possibly TRBD2 for D (5 bases). The V gene lost 1 base and the J gene lost 4 bases, with 12 bases spanning the gap. The length of the CDR3 is 15 residues. Per the germline V gene, CDR1 is LGHNA and CDR2 is YSLEER. The CDR3: CASSQAGIDADTQYF. CDR3 DNA sequence: TGCGCCAGCAGCCAAGCGGGAATAGACGCAGATACGCAGTATTTT.

This clonotype was picked up a small number of times. The rearrangement links TRBV2 to TRBJ2-1; 8 bases fit TRBD1. V gave up 1 base and J gave up 6 bases; unmatched junction bases: 5. Germline V gives CDR1 SNHLY, CDR2 FYNNEI. This CDR3 is 15 amino acids long. This CDR3 reads CASSEGQGRFNEQFF. CDR3 nucleotides: TGTGCCAGCAGTGAAGGACAGGGGAGGTTCAATGAGCAGTTCTTC.

There are many counts of this clonotype. The V gene is TRBV20-1, the J gene TRBJ2-7; the match to TRBD2 covers 12 bases. This CDR3 has 14 amino acids. J was trimmed by 6 bases and V by 0 bases; bases with no gene match: 3. CDR1 is DFQATT, CDR2 SNEGSKA, per germline (reference sequence). CDR3 loop: CSARDRTSGIEQYF. Written as DNA, the CDR3 is TGCAGTGCTAGAGACCGGACTAGCGGGATCGAGCAGTACTTC.

This clonotype was seen at least ten times. The CDR3 region is CASSQDRWPTNEQFF. CDR3 DNA: TGCGCCAGCAGCCAAGATCGTTGGCCCACCAATGAGCAGTTCTTC. The chain recombines TRBV4-3 with TRBJ2-1; D is ambiguous. The germline V gene encodes CDR1 LGHNA and CDR2 YSLEER. This CDR3 region has 15 residues. The V end was cut by 0 bases, the J end by 6 bases, with 12 bases between.

This clonotype was seen more than once but under ten times. CDR3 sequence reads: CASSWGSGALEQYF. The CDR3 nucleotides read TGTGCCAGCAGCTGGGGCTCCGGGGCCCTTGAGCAGTACTTC. This chain joins TRBV5-4 and TRBJ2-7; the D call may be TRBD1 or TRBD2 (5 bases each). Trimming cost V 3 bases and J 7 bases, with 17 bases left between them. The CDR3 is made up of 14 amino acids. The germline V gene encodes CDR1 SGHNT and CDR2 YYREEE (reference sequence).

This clonotype was observed at least ten times. The chain carries TRBV4-2 and TRBJ1-5; D is unclear. Germline CDR1 reads LGHNA; CDR2 reads YNFKEQ. Trimming took off 1 base at V and 0 bases at J, with 10 bases between the two ends. This CDR3 contains 16 residues. The CDR3 nucleotides read TGTGCCAGCAGCCAAGGTTGGGCCGATAGCAATCAGCCCCAGCATTTT. Protein: CASSQGWADSNQPQHF.

The CDR3 loop is CASRLIDNTEAFF. The DNA of the CDR3 is TGTGCCAGCCGCCTCATCGACAACACTGAAGCTTTCTTT. The chain carries TRBV3-1 and TRBJ1-1; D unresolved. This CDR3 region has 13 residues. Germline CDR1 is LGHDT and CDR2 is YNNKEL (reference sequence). V gave up 8 bases and J gave up 2 bases, with 12 bases separating them.

The chain employs TRBV7-9 and TRBJ2-3; 8 nucleotides align to TRBD1. The CDR3 contains 14 residues. CDR1 is SEHNR, CDR2 FQNEAQ, per germline (reference sequence). The trim removed 5 bases at V and 4 bases at J, leaving 5 bases unmatched. CDR3 in amino acids: CASSPGQGPDTQYF. The CDR3 coding sequence is TGTGCCAGCAGCCCCGGACAGGGTCCAGATACGCAGTATTTT.

This clonotype occurred many times. The chain joins TRBV28 to TRBJ1-3; D uncertain. The length of the CDR3 is 16 residues. V was trimmed by 7 bases and J by 0 bases, leaving 16 bases between them. Germline CDR1 reads MDHEN; CDR2 reads SYDVKM. DNA of the CDR3: TGTGCCAGCACCCCCTCGGGAGGGCTCTCTGGAAACACCATATATTTT. This translates into CASTPSGGLSGNTIYF.

Many counts were recorded for this clonotype. V is TRBV6-2 or TRBV6-3 and J is TRBJ2-1, with 12 bases lining up with TRBD2. Germline lookup yields CDR1 MNHEY and CDR2 SVGEGT. The CDR3 consists of 16 residues. Trimming at V came to 4 bases and at J to 8 bases, leaving 9 bases not matched to a gene. CDR3 in amino acids: CASSSTLAGGLDEQFF. For the CDR3, the DNA is TGTGCCAGCAGTTCCACCCTAGCGGGAGGGCTAGATGAGCAGTTCTTC.

The chain uses TRBV7-2 and TRBJ2-7; TRBD1 matches 7 bases. V was clipped by 1 base and J by 2 bases; unmatched bases: 2. Germline CDR1 reads SGHTA; CDR2 reads FQGNSA. The CDR3 runs 14 residues. CDR3 loop: CASSLGGQTYEQYF. The DNA for the CDR3 is TGTGCCAGCAGCTTAGGGGGACAGACCTACGAGCAGTACTTC.

A few counts support this clonotype. The chain links TRBV5-1 to TRBJ2-5, with D maybe TRBD1 (6 bases). The CDR3 contains 15 residues. V gave up 4 bases and J gave up 5 bases, with 18 bases separating them. Germline lookup yields CDR1 SGHRS and CDR2 YFSETQ. CDR3 nucleotides: TGCGCCAGCAGCCCTTTACAGGGTGGGTTGGAGACCCAGTACTTC. This gives the protein CASSPLQGGLETQYF.

This clonotype was observed many times. The chain carries TRBV20-1 and TRBJ2-7; TRBD2 matches at 7 bases. Germline V gene data show CDR1 as DFQATT and CDR2 as SNEGSKA (reference sequence). The CDR3 totals 14 residues. The trim removed 6 bases at V and 2 bases at J, leaving 10 bases unmatched. The CDR3 here is CSANNVRGAYEQYF. The CDR3 DNA reads TGCAGTGCAAACAACGTACGGGGGGCCTACGAGCAGTACTTC.

This clonotype was seen at least ten times. The chain uses TRBV10-3 and TRBJ1-1; D unclear. Germline loops: CDR1 ENHRY, CDR2 SYGVKD. V was shortened by 3 bases and J by 9 bases, with 14 bases between the two germline ends. The CDR3 extends over 13 amino acids. Here the CDR3 reads CAISEGSDPQAFF. As DNA, the CDR3 is TGTGCCATCAGTGAAGGATCGGACCCCCAAGCTTTCTTT.